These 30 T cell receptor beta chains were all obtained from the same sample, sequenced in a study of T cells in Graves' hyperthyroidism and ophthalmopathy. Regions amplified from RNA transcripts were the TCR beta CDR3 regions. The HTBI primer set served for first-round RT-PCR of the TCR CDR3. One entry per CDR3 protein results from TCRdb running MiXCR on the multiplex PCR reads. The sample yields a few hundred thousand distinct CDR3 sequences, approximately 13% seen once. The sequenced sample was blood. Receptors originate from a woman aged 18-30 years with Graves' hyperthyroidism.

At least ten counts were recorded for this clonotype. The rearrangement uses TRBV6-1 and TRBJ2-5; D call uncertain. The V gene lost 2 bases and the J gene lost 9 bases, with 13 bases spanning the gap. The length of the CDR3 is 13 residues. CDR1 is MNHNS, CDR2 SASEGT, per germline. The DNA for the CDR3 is TGTGCCAGCAGTGAAACTTGGAAGAACGCCCAGTACTTC. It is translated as CASSETWKNAQYF.

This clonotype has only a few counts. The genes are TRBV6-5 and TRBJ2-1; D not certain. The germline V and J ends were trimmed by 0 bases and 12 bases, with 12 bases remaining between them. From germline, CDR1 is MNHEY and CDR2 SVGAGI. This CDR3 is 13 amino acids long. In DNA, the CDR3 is TGTGCCAGCAGTTACTCCCACCGCGTCGGGCAGTTCTTC. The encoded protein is CASSYSHRVGQFF.

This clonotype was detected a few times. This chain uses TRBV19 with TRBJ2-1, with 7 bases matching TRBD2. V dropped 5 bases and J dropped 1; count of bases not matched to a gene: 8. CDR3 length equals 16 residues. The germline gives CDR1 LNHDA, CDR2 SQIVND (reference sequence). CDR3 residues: CASSPTSDLSYNEQFF. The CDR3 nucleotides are TGTGCCAGTAGTCCCACTAGCGATTTATCCTACAATGAGCAGTTCTTC.

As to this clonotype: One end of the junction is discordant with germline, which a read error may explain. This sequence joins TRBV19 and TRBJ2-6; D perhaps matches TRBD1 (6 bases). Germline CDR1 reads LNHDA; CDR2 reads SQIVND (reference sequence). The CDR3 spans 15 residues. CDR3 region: CAGSGNRAGANVLTF. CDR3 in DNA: TGTGCCGGTAGTGGGAACAGGGCTGGGGCCAACGTCCTGACTTTC.

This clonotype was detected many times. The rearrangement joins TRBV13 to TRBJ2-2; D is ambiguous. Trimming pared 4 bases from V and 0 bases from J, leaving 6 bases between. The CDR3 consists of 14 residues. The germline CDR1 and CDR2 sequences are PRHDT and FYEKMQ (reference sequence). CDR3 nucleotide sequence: TGTGCCAGCAGCTACAACGCGAACACCGGGGAGCTGTTTTTT. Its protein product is CASSYNANTGELFF.

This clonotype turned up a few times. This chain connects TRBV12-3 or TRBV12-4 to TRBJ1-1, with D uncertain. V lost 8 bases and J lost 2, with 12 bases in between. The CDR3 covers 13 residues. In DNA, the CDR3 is TGTGCCAGCGATTCCGGGAGAAACACTGAAGCTTTCTTT. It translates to CASDSGRNTEAFF.

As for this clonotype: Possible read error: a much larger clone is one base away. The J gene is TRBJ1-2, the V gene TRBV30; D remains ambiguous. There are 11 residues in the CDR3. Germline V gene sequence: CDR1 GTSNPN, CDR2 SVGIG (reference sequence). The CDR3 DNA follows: TGTCCCTGGAGTGTCGCAAGGGGCTACACCTTC. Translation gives CPWSVARGYTF.

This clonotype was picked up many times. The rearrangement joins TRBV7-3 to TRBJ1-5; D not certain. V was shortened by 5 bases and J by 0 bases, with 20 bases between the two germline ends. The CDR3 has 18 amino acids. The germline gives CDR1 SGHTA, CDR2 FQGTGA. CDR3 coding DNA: TGTGCCAGCAGCCCACCTGACGGACGATATGATAGCAATCAGCCCCAGCATTTT. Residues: CASSPPDGRYDSNQPQHF. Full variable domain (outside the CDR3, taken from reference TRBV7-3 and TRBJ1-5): GAGVSQTPSNKVTEKGKYVELRCDPISGHTALYWYRQSLGQGPEFLIYFQGTGAADDSGLPNDRFFAVRPEGSVSTLKIQRTERGDSAVYLCASSPPDGRYDSNQPQHFGDGTRLSIL.

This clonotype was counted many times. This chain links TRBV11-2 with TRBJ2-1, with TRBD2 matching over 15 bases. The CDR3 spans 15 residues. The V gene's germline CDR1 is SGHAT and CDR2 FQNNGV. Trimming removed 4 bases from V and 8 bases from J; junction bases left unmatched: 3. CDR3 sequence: CASSSGLAGGDEQFF. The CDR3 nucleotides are TGTGCCAGCAGCTCGGGACTAGCGGGAGGAGATGAGCAGTTCTTC.

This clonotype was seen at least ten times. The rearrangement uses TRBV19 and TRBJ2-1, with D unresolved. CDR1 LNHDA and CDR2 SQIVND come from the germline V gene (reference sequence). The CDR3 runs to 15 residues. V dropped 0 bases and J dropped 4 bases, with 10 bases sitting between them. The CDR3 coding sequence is TGTGCCAGTAGTATAGATTACTCCCCGTACAATGAGCAGTTCTTC. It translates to CASSIDYSPYNEQFF.

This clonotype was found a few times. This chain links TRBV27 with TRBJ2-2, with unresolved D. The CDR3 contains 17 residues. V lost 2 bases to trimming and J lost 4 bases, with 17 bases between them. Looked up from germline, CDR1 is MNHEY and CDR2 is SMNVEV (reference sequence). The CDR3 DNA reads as TGTGCCAGCAGTTTAGGCCCCCCTTCGACCTCCACCGGGGAGCTGTTTTTT. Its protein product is CASSLGPPSTSTGELFF.

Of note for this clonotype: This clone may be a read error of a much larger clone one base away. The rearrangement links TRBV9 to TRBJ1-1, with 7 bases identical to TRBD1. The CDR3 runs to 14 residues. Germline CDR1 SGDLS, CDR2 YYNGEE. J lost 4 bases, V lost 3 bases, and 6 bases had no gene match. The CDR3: CASSANRGGTEAFF. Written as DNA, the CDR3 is TGTGCCAGCAGCGCCAACAGGGGAGGCACTGAAGCTTTCTTT.

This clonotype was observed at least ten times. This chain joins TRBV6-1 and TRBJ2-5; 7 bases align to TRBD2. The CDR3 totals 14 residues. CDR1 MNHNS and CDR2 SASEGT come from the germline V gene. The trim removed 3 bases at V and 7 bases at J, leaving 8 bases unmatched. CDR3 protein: CASSDQRGTGTQYF. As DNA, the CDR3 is TGTGCCAGCAGTGACCAGCGGGGTACGGGGACCCAGTACTTC.

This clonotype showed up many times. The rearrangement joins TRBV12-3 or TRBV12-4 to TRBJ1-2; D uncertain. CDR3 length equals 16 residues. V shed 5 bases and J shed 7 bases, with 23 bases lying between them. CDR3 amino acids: CASSPGPTGRSSGYTF. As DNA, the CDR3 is TGTGCCAGCAGTCCCGGTCCGACGGGCCGCAGTTCTGGCTACACCTTC.

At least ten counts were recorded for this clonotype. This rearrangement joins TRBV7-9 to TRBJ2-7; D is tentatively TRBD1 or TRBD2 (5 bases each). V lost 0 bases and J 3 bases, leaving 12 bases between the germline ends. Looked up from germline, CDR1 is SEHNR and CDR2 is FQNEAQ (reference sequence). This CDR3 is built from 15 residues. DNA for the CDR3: TGTGCCAGCAGCTTAGCGGGACGGTACCACTACGAGCAGTACTTC. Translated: CASSLAGRYHYEQYF.

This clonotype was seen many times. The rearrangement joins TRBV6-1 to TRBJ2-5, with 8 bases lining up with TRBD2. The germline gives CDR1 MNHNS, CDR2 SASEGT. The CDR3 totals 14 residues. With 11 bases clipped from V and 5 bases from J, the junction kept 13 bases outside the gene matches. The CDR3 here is CAGRGAGVDETQYF. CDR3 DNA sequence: TGTGCCGGAAGGGGAGCGGGAGTGGATGAGACCCAGTACTTC.

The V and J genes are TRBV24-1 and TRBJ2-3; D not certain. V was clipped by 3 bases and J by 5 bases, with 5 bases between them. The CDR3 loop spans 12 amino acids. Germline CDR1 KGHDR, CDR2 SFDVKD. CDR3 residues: CATSDPGDTQYF. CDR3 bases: TGTGCCACCAGTGATCCTGGAGATACGCAGTATTTT.

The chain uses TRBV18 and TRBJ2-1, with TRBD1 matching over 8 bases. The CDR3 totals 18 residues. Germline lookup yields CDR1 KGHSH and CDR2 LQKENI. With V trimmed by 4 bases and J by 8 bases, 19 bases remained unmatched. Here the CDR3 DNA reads TGTGCCAGCTCACGACGAGTCAGGGGGCGCGGTAGTATTGATGAGCAGTTCTTC. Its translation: CASSRRVRGRGSIDEQFF. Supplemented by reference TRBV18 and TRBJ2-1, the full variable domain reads NAGVMQNPRHLVRRRGQEARLRCSPMKGHSHVYWYRQLPEEGLKFMVYLQKENIIDESGMPKERFSAEFPKEGPSILRIQQVVRGDSAAYFCASSRRVRGRGSIDEQFFGPGTRLTVL.

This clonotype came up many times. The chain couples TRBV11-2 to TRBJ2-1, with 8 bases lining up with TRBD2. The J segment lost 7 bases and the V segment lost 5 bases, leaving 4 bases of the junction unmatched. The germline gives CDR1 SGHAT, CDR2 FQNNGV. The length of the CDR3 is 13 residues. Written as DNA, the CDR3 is TGTGCCAGCAGCACGGGACTAGTAAATGAGCAGTTCTTC. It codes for CASSTGLVNEQFF.

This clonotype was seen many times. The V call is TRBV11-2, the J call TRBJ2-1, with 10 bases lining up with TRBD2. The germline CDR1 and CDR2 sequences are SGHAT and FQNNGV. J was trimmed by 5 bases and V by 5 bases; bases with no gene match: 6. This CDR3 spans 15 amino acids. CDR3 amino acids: CASSLTSGTHNEQFF. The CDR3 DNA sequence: TGTGCCAGCAGCCTCACTAGCGGGACTCACAATGAGCAGTTCTTC.

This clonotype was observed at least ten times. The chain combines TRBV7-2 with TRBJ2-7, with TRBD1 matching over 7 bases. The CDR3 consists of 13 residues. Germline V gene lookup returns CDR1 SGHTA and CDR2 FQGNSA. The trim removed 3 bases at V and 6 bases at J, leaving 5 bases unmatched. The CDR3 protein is CASSLRGLGEQYF. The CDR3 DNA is TGTGCCAGCAGCTTGAGGGGGCTGGGCGAGCAGTACTTC. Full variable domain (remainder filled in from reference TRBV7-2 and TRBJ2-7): GAGVSQSPSNKVTEKGKDVELRCDPISGHTALYWYRQSLGQGLEFLIYFQGNSAPDKSGLPSDRFSAERTGGSVSTLTIQRTQQEDSAVYLCASSLRGLGEQYFGPGTRLTVT.

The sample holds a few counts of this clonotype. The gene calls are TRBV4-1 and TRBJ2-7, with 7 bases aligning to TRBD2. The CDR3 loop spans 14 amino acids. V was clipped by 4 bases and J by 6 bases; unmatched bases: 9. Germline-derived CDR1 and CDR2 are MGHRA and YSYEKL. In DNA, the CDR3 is TGCGCCAGCAGCCGCCCCGGGGGAGGGATCGAGCAGTACTTC. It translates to CASSRPGGGIEQYF.

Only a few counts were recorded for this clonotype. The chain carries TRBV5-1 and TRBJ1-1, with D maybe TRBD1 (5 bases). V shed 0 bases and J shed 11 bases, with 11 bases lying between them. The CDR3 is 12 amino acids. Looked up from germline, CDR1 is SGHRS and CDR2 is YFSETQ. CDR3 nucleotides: TGCGCCAGCAGCTTGGAGGACAATCGGGCTTTCTTT. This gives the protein CASSLEDNRAFF. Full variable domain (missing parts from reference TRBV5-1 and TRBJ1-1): KAGVTQTPRYLIKTRGQQVTLSCSPISGHRSVSWYQQTPGQGLQFLFEYFSETQRNKGNFPGRFSGRQFSNSRSEMNVSTLELGDSALYLCASSLEDNRAFFGQGTRLTVV.

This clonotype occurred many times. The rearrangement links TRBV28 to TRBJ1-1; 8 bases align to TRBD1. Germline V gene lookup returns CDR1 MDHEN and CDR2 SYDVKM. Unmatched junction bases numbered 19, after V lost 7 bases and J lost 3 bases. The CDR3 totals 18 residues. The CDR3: CASISWQGAKGLDTEAFF. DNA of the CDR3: TGTGCCAGCATCTCTTGGCAGGGGGCTAAGGGTTTGGACACTGAAGCTTTCTTT.

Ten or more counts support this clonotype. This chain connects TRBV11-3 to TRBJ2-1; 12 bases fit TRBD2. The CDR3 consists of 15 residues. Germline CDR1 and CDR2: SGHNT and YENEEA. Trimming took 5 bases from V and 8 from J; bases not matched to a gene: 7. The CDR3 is CASSIGLAGSYEQFF. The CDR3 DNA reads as TGTGCCAGCAGCATCGGACTAGCGGGATCTTATGAGCAGTTCTTC.

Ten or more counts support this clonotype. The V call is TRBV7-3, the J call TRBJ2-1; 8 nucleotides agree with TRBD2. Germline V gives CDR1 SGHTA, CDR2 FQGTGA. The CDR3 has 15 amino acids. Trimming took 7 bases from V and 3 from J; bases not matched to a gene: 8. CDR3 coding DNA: TGTGCCAGCAACTCACCCGGGACTAGCTACAATGAGCAGTTCTTC. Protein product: CASNSPGTSYNEQFF.

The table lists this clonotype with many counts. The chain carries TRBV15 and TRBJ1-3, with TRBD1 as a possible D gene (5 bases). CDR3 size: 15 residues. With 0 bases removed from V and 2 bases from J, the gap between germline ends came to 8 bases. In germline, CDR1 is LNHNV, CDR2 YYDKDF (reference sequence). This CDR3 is CATSRDAGTGNTIYF. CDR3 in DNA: TGTGCCACCAGCAGAGACGCAGGGACTGGAAACACCATATATTTT.

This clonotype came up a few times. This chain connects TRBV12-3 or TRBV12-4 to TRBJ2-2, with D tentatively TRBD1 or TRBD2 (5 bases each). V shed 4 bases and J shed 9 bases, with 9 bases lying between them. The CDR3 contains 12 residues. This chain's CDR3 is CASSSGPRELFF. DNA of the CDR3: TGTGCCAGCAGTTCGGGACCTCGGGAGCTGTTTTTT.

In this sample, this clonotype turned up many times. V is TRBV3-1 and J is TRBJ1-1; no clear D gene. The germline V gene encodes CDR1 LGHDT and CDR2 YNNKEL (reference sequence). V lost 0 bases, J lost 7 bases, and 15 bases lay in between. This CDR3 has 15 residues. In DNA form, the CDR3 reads TGTGCCAGCAGCCAAGATTCCTCCGGGCCCCATGAAGCTTTCTTT. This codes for CASSQDSSGPHEAFF.

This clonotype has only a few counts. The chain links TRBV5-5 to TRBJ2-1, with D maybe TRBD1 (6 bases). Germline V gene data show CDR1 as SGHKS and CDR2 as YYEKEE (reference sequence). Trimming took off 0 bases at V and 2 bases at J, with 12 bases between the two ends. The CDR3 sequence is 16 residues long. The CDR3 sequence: CASSLVAGATYNEQFF. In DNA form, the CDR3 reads TGTGCCAGCAGCTTGGTTGCAGGGGCGACCTACAATGAGCAGTTCTTC.